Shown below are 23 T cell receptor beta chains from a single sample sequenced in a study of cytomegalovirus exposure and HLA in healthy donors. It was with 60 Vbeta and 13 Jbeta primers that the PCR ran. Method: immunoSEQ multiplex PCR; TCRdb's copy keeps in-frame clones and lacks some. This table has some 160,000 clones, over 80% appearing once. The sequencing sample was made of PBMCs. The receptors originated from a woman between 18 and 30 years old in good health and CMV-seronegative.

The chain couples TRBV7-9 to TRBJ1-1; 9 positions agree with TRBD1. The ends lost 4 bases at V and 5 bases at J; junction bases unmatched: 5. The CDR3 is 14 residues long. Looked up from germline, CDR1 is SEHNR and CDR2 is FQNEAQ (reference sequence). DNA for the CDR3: TGTGCCAGCAGCTCGACAGGGGGGGGGACTGAAGCTTTCTTT. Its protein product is CASSSTGGGTEAFF.

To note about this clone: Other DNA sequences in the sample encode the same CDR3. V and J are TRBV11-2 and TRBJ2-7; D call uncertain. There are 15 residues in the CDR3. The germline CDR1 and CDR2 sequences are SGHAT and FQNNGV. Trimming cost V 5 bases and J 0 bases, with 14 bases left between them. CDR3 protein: CASSPQFRSSYEQYF. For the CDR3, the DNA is TGTGCCAGCAGCCCCCAGTTTCGGAGCTCCTACGAGCAGTACTTC.

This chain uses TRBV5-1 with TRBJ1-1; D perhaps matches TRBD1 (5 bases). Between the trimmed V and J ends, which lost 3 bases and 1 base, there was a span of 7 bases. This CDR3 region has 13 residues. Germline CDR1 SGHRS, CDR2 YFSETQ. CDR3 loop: CASSSTGNTEAFF. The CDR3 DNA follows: TGCGCCAGCAGCTCTACAGGGAACACTGAAGCTTTCTTT.

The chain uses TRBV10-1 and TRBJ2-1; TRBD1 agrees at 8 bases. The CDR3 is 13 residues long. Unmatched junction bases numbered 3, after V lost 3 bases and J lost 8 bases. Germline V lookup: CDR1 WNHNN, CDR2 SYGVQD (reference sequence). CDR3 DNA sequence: TGCGCCAGCAGTGACAGGGGGCCGCATGAGCAGTTCTTC. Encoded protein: CASSDRGPHEQFF.

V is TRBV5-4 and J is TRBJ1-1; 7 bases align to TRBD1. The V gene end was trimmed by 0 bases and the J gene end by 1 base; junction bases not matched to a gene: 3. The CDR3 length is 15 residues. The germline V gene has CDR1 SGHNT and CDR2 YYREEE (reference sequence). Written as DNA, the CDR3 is TGTGCCAGCAGCTTGGAGGGGGCTCGGAACACTGAAGCTTTCTTT. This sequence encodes CASSLEGARNTEAFF.

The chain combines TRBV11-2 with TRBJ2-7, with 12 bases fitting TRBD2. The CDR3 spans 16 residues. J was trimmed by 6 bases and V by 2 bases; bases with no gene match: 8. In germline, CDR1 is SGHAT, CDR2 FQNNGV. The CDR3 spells CASSLSASGGVGEQYF. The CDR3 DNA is TGTGCCAGCAGCTTATCGGCTAGCGGGGGGGTTGGCGAGCAGTACTTC.

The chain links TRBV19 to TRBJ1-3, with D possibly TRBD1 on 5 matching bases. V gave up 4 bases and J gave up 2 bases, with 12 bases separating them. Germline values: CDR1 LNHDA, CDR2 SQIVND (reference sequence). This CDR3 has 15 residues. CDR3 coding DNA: TGTGCCAGTAGTAATTCGGTAGGGGCTGGAAACACCATATATTTT. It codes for CASSNSVGAGNTIYF.

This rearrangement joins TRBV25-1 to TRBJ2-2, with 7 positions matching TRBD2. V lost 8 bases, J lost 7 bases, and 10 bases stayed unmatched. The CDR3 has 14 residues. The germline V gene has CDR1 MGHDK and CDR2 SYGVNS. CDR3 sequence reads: CASHPTSVRGELFF. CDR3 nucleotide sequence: TGTGCCAGCCATCCTACTAGCGTTCGCGGGGAGCTGTTTTTT.

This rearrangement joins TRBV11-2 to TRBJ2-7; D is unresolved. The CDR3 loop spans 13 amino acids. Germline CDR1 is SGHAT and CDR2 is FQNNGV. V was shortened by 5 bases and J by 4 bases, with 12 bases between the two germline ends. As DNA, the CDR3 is TGTGCCAGCAGCGAACGGGTACCTTACGAGCAGTACTTC. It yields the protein CASSERVPYEQYF. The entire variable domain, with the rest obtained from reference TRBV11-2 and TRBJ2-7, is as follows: EAGVAQSPRYKIIEKRQSVAFWCNPISGHATLYWYQQILGQGPKLLIQFQNNGVVDDSQLPKDRFSAERLKGVDSTLKIQPAKLEDSAVYLCASSERVPYEQYFGPGTRLTVT.

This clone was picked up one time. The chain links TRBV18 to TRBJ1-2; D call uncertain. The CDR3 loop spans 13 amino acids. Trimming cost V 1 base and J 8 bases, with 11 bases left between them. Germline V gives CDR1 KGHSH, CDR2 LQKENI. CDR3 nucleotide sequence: TGTGCCAGCTCACCACAGGGAGACTGGGGCTACACCTTC. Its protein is CASSPQGDWGYTF.

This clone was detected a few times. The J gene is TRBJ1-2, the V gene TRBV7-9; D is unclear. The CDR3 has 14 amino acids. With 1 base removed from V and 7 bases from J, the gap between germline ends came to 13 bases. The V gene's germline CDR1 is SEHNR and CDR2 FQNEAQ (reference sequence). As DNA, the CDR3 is TGTGCCAGCAGCTTAGAAGCGGGTCTGGGTGGCTACACCTTC. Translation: CASSLEAGLGGYTF.

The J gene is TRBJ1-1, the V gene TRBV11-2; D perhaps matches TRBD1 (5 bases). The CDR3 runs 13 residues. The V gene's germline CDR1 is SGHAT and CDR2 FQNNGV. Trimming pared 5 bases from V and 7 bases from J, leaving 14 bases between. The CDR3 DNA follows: TGTGCCAGCAGCCCTTCCCAGGGTTTTGAAGCTTTCTTT. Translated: CASSPSQGFEAFF.

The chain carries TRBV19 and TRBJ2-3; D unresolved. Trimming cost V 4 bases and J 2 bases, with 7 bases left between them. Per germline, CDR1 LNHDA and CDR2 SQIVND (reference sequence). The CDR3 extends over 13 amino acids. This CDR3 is CASSTRFTDTQYF. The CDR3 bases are TGTGCCAGTAGTACCCGGTTCACAGATACGCAGTATTTT.

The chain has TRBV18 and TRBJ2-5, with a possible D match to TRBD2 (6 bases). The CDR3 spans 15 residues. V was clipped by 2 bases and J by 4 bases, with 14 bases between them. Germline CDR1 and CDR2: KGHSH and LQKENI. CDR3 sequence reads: CASSPTGVVGETQYF. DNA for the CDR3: TGTGCCAGCTCACCAACGGGGGTGGTTGGAGAGACCCAGTACTTC.

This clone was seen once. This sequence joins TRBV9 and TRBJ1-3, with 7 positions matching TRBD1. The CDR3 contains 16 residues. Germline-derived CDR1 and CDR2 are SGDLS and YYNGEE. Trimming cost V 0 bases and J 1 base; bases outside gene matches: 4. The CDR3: CASSVDGTASGNTIYF. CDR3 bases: TGTGCCAGCAGCGTAGATGGGACAGCATCTGGAAACACCATATATTTT.

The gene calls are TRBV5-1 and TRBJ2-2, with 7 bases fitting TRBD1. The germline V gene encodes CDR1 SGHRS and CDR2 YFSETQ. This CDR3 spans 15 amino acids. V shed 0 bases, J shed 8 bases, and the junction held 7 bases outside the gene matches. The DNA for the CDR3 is TGCGCCAGCAGCTTGGCCGAAGGGGGCCCTGGGGAGCTGTTTTTT. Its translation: CASSLAEGGPGELFF.

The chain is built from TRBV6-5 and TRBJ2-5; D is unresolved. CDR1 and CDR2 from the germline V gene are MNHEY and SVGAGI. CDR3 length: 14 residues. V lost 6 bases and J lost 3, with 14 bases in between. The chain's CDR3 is CASSPQQPEETQYF. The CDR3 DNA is TGTGCCAGCAGCCCCCAACAGCCTGAAGAGACCCAGTACTTC.

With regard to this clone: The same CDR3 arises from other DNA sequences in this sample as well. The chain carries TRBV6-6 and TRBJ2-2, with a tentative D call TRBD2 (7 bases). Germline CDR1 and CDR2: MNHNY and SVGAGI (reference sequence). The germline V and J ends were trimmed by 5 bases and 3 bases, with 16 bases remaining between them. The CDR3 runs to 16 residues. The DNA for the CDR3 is TGTGCCAGCAGTCGACCGACGGGGGGCTACACCGGGGAGCTGTTTTTT. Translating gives CASSRPTGGYTGELFF.

In nucleotides, the CDR3 is TGTGCCTGGAGTGTGGCGGGTTTTGGCTACACCTTC. Encoded protein: CAWSVAGFGYTF. V and J are TRBV30 and TRBJ1-2; D ambiguous. The germline V gene has CDR1 GTSNPN and CDR2 SVGIG (reference sequence). The V and J ends lost 0 bases and 7 bases respectively, with 9 bases between them. This CDR3 has 12 residues.

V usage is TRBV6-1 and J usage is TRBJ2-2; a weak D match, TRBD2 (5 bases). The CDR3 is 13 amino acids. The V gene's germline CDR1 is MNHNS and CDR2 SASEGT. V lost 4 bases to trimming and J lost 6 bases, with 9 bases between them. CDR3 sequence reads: CASSGGYPGELFF. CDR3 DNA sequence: TGTGCCAGCAGTGGAGGGTACCCCGGGGAGCTGTTTTTT.

For the CDR3, the DNA is TGTGCCCGCGGCGGGGGTCAGTTGTATGGCTACACCTTC. As protein: CARGGGQLYGYTF. J is TRBJ1-2 and V is TRBV30; possible D gene TRBD1, 5 bases. CDR3 length equals 13 residues. Germline loops: CDR1 GTSNPN, CDR2 SVGIG (reference sequence). V dropped 8 bases and J dropped 5 bases, with 18 bases sitting between them.

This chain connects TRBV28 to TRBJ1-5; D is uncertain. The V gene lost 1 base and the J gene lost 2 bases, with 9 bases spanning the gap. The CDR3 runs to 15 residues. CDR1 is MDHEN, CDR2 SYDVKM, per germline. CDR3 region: CASSLSGSGNQPQHF. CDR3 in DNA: TGTGCCAGCAGTTTATCGGGGTCTGGCAATCAGCCCCAGCATTTT.

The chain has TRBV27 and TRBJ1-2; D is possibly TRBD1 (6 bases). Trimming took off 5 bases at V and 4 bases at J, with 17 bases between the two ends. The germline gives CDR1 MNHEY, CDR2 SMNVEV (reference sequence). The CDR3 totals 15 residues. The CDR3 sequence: CASSQTGSSGYGYTF. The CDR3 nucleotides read TGTGCCAGCAGTCAGACAGGTTCTAGCGGCTATGGCTACACCTTC.